What follows describes a single T cell receptor (beta chain). Germline V CDR1 and CDR2: SNHLY, FYNNEI. The CDR3 runs to 12 residues. Trimming removed 5 bases at V and 3 bases at J, with 7 bases between. The entry originates in a study of blood T cell repertoires in COVID-19. This table comes from immunoSEQ multiplex PCR, and its TCRdb copy is limited to in-frame clones, with some not included. This table has approximately 300,000 clones, about 90% appearing once. The TCR sequence derives from a woman aged 35 to 49 with acute or convalescent COVID-19. The sequenced sample consisted of peripheral blood. The V gene is TRBV2, the J gene TRBJ1-2; D gene unclear. CDR3: CASSKGDYGYTF. The CDR3 DNA reads TGTGCCAGCAGTAAGGGAGACTATGGCTACACCTTC. Full variable domain (missing parts from reference TRBV2 and TRBJ1-2): EPEVTQTPSHQVTQMGQEVILRCVPISNHLYFYWYRQILGQKVEFLVSFYNNEISEKSEIFDDQFSVERPDGSNFTLKIRSTKLEDSAMYFCASSKGDYGYTFGSGTRLTVV.